The clone carrying this T cell receptor (beta chain) was picked up many times. This record comes from a study of identical twins. CDR1 is SGHRS and CDR2 is YFSETQ in the germline V gene. The J segment lost 2 bases and the V segment lost 4 bases, leaving 6 bases of the junction unmatched. CDR3 length: 15 amino acids. Carrying unique molecular identifiers, the cDNA also gained a universal primer site through template switching. TCRdb re-called the 5' RACE reads through MiXCR, storing one row per CDR3 protein. The data hold around 500,000 distinct CDR3 sequences, with 14% observed a single time. The same sample was also used in a study of yellow fever vaccine responses in identical twins.

The receptor was isolated from a woman aged 18 to 35 in good health. The specimen sequenced was CD4+ T cells sorted from blood. The V call is TRBV5-1, the J call TRBJ2-3; 8 positions match TRBD2. CDR3 in amino acids: CASSVGLGPTDTQYF. The DNA of the CDR3 is TGCGCCAGCAGCGTGGGACTAGGACCCACAGATACGCAGTATTTT.